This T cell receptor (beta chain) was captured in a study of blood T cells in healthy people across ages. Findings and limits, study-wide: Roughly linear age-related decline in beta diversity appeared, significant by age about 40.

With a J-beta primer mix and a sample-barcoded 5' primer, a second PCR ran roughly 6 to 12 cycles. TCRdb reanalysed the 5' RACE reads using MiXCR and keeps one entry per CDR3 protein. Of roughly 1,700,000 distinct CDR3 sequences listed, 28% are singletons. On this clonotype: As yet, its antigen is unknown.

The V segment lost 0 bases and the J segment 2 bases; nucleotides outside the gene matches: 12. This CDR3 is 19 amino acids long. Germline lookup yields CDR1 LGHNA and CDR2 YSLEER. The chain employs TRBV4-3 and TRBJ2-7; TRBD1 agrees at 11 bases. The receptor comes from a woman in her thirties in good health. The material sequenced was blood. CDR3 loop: CASSQDGVRGTGGTYEQYF. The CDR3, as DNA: TGCGCCAGCAGCCAAGATGGTGTACGGGGGACAGGGGGTACCTACGAGCAGTACTTC.